This T cell receptor beta chain was sequenced during a study of response to subunit inactivated influenza vaccine. In regard to this clonotype: No antigen is known for it.

The germline CDR1 and CDR2 sequences are MRHNA and SNTAGT. CDR3 length equals 17 residues. V was shortened by 2 bases and J by 2 bases, with 19 bases between the two germline ends. Findings of the study overall: Seasonal influenza vaccination, on each occasion, was suggested by the authors to recruit few new T cells.

From the RT-PCR reads, TCRdb called clonotypes with MiXCR, one entry per CDR3 protein. The sample consists of about 780,000 distinct CDR3 sequences, 18% of them appearing once. This receptor was identified in a man aged 50 or older who received an inactivated influenza vaccine. Here the sequenced sample was PBMCs from blood, taken 4 to 6 days after vaccination. The chain carries TRBV6-4 and TRBJ2-7; TRBD1 might be the D (5 bases). In DNA, the CDR3 is TGTGCCAGCAGTGACCCGCCAGGGATGTGGTACGCCTACGAGCAGTACTTC. This translates into CASSDPPGMWYAYEQYF.